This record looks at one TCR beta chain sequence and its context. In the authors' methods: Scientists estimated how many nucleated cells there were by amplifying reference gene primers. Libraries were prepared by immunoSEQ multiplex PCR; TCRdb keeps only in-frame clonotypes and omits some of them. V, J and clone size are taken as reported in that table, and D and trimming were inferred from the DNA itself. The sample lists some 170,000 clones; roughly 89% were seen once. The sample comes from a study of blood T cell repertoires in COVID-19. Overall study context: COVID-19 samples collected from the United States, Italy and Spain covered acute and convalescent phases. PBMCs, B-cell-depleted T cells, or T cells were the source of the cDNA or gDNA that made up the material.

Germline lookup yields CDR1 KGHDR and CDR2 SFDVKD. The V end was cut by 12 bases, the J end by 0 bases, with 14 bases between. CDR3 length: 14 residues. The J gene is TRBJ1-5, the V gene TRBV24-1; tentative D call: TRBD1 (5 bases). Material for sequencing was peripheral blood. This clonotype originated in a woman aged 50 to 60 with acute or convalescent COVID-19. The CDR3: CAVQGVDSNQPQHF. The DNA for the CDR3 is TGTGCCGTTCAGGGCGTGGATAGCAATCAGCCCCAGCATTTT.